Below are 28 T cell receptor beta chains sequenced from a single sample in a study of T cell responses to AZD1222 COVID-19 vaccine. The protocol was immunoSEQ multiplex PCR, while the TCRdb copy is restricted to in-frame clones and leaves out a portion. The sample has 100,000 to 150,000 clones; around 89% are singletons. Sample: peripheral blood, taken on day 0 of AZD1222 vaccination. These receptors came from an adult in good health.

The V gene is TRBV6-5, the J gene TRBJ1-1; the D gene is possibly TRBD1 (6 bases). Germline V CDR1 and CDR2: MNHEY, SVGAGI. The CDR3 extends over 14 amino acids. V was cut by 10 bases and J by 3 bases, with 18 bases left in between. In DNA, the CDR3 is TGTGCCACAAACCGGGCTCCAGGGGACACTGAAGCTTTCTTT. Its translation is CATNRAPGDTEAFF.

CDR3 DNA sequence: TGTGCCAGCACCGAACTCCGGGACAGGGGGCGATATGGCTACACCTTC. Residues: CASTELRDRGRYGYTF. The chain uses TRBV9 and TRBJ1-2; TRBD1 matches at 12 bases. Germline V lookup: CDR1 SGDLS, CDR2 YYNGEE. J gave up 5 bases and V 6 bases, and 11 bases lay outside the gene matches. CDR3 length equals 16 residues.

The chain has TRBV19 and TRBJ2-3, with 9 bases fitting TRBD1. This CDR3 has 15 amino acids. V shed 4 bases and J 3 bases; nucleotides not matched to a gene: 5. CDR1 and CDR2 from the germline V gene are LNHDA and SQIVND (reference sequence). CDR3 protein: CASSTRQGGTDTQYF. CDR3 DNA sequence: TGTGCCAGTAGTACCAGACAGGGGGGAACAGATACGCAGTATTTT.

The chain combines TRBV4-1 with TRBJ1-5; the match to TRBD1 covers 10 bases. CDR3 length: 19 residues. Per germline, CDR1 MGHRA and CDR2 YSYEKL. The ends lost 5 bases at V and 4 bases at J; junction bases unmatched: 17. The CDR3 nucleotides are TGCGCCAGCAGCGCAAGATTGGGACAGGGGACACTAGGGAATCAGCCCCAGCATTTT. Its translation: CASSARLGQGTLGNQPQHF.

This sequence joins TRBV27 and TRBJ2-1; 10 positions match TRBD2. Losses at the gene ends were 5 bases for V and 9 bases for J; bases not matched to a gene: 10. The CDR3 totals 15 residues. Germline V gene data show CDR1 as MNHEY and CDR2 as SMNVEV (reference sequence). The CDR3 sequence: CASSLIAGGLAEQFF. In DNA form, the CDR3 reads TGTGCCAGCAGTCTAATAGCGGGGGGATTGGCTGAGCAGTTCTTC.

The chain recombines TRBV19 with TRBJ1-5, with D possibly TRBD1 on 6 matching bases. Trimming pared 1 base from V and 5 bases from J, leaving 15 bases between. The CDR3 has 16 amino acids. In germline, CDR1 is LNHDA, CDR2 SQIVND (reference sequence). The CDR3 DNA reads as TGTGCCAGTAGTATAGTGACAGGTAATGGTCATCAGCCCCAGCATTTT. Amino acid sequence: CASSIVTGNGHQPQHF.

This chain links TRBV5-1 with TRBJ1-2; 8 nucleotides line up with TRBD1. The trim removed 0 bases at V and 7 bases at J, leaving 8 bases unmatched. CDR3 length: 15 amino acids. Germline values: CDR1 SGHRS, CDR2 YFSETQ. CDR3 coding DNA: TGCGCCAGCAGCTTGGAGAACAGGGGGGAAGGTGGCTACACCTTC. It translates to CASSLENRGEGGYTF.

The rearrangement joins TRBV6-5 to TRBJ2-3; tentative D call: TRBD2 (6 bases). The germline V gene has CDR1 MNHEY and CDR2 SVGAGI. This CDR3 has 15 amino acids. V lost 0 bases to trimming and J lost 2 bases, with 9 bases between them. CDR3 protein: CASSYSRGATDTQYF. The CDR3 DNA is TGTGCCAGCAGTTACTCGCGGGGCGCCACAGATACGCAGTATTTT.

The V gene is TRBV5-1, the J gene TRBJ2-7, with TRBD1 as a possible D gene (6 bases). This CDR3 region has 16 residues. Per germline, CDR1 SGHRS and CDR2 YFSETQ. V was clipped by 0 bases and J by 0 bases, with 13 bases between them. CDR3 region: CASSLVGQGSSYEQYF. CDR3 nucleotides: TGCGCCAGCAGCTTGGTGGGGCAGGGGAGCTCCTACGAGCAGTACTTC.

The rearrangement uses TRBV7-8 and TRBJ1-1; D not certain. CDR1 is SGHVS, CDR2 FQNEAQ, per germline. Trimming stripped 1 base from V and 5 bases from J, with 5 bases between. This CDR3 region has 12 residues. In nucleotides, the CDR3 is TGTGCCAGCAGCTTAGTACAGACTGAAGCTTTCTTT. It codes for CASSLVQTEAFF.

This clone came up once. The chain employs TRBV27 and TRBJ2-2; D not certain. CDR1 and CDR2 (germline): MNHEY, SMNVEV (reference sequence). CDR3 size: 13 residues. Between the trimmed V and J ends, which lost 3 bases and 3 bases, there was a span of 5 bases. The CDR3 reads CASSFRDTGELFF. The CDR3 coding sequence is TGTGCCAGCAGTTTTAGGGACACCGGGGAGCTGTTTTTT.

The chain couples TRBV19 to TRBJ1-1; weak D call: TRBD1 (5 bases). V was trimmed by 1 base and J by 7 bases, leaving 22 bases between them. The germline V gene has CDR1 LNHDA and CDR2 SQIVND (reference sequence). This CDR3 comprises 17 residues. CDR3 in DNA: TGTGCCAGTAGTATAGGAGGGCGAACAGGTACCCTACTTGAAGCTTTCTTT. Residues: CASSIGGRTGTLLEAFF.

This clone was seen once. This chain joins TRBV27 and TRBJ2-7; D perhaps matches TRBD2 (5 bases). CDR1 and CDR2 (germline): MNHEY, SMNVEV (reference sequence). This CDR3 spans 13 amino acids. V lost 2 bases to trimming and J lost 10 bases, with 15 bases between them. The CDR3 region has the DNA TGTGCCAGCAGTTTAAGTTTAAAGCTAGCACAGTACTTC. This codes for CASSLSLKLAQYF.

V and J are TRBV19 and TRBJ2-1; TRBD2 matches 11 bases. There are 18 residues in the CDR3. After removal of 0 bases from V and 5 bases from J, the junction contained 9 bases not matched to a gene. Germline values: CDR1 LNHDA, CDR2 SQIVND (reference sequence). Here the CDR3 reads CASSIDRASGRRNNEQFF. The CDR3 DNA follows: TGTGCCAGTAGTATAGATCGGGCTAGCGGGAGGCGGAACAATGAGCAGTTCTTC. The variable domain in full, completed from reference TRBV19 and TRBJ2-1, reads DGGITQSPKYLFRKEGQNVTLSCEQNLNHDAMYWYRQDPGQGLRLIYYSQIVNDFQKGDIAEGYSVSREKKESFPLTVTSAQKNPTAFYLCASSIDRASGRRNNEQFFGPGTRLTVL.

The chain employs TRBV9 and TRBJ2-3; 11 bases fit TRBD2. With 0 bases clipped from V and 3 bases from J, the junction kept 6 bases outside the gene matches. From germline, CDR1 is SGDLS and CDR2 YYNGEE. The CDR3 consists of 17 residues. The CDR3 coding sequence is TGTGCCAGCAGCGTAGGTGCTAGCGGGGGGTGGACAGATACGCAGTATTTT. The encoded protein is CASSVGASGGWTDTQYF. Filled out from reference TRBV9 and TRBJ2-3, the complete variable domain reads DSGVTQTPKHLITATGQRVTLRCSPRSGDLSVYWYQQSLDQGLQFLIQYYNGEERAKGNILERFSAQQFPDLHSELNLSSLELGDSALYFCASSVGASGGWTDTQYFGPGTRLTVL.

CDR3 sequence reads: CASSLSSSGGRSTDTQYF. The CDR3 DNA reads TGTGCCAGCAGCTTAAGTTCTAGCGGGGGGCGTAGCACAGATACGCAGTATTTT. The chain joins TRBV7-3 to TRBJ2-3, with 11 bases aligning to TRBD2. The CDR3 runs to 18 residues. V shed 1 base, J shed 0 bases, and the junction held 6 bases outside the gene matches. CDR1 SGHTA and CDR2 FQGTGA come from the germline V gene.

V and J are TRBV19 and TRBJ2-1; D is possibly TRBD1 (6 bases). CDR1 and CDR2 from the germline V gene are LNHDA and SQIVND (reference sequence). The CDR3 is 14 amino acids. V lost 11 bases, J lost 7 bases, and 21 bases lay in between. Here the CDR3 reads CASSGGRGGNEQFF. CDR3 nucleotides: TGTGCCTCCTCGGGTGGACGAGGGGGAAATGAGCAGTTCTTC.

CDR3 amino acids: CASSTGSGRHEQFF. The CDR3 region has the DNA TGTGCCAGTAGTACCGGATCAGGGAGGCATGAGCAGTTCTTC. The chain couples TRBV19 to TRBJ2-1; possibly TRBD2 for D (6 bases). V was pared by 4 bases and J by 8 bases, with 15 bases between. CDR3 length: 14 amino acids. Germline V gene lookup returns CDR1 LNHDA and CDR2 SQIVND (reference sequence).

The rearrangement joins TRBV2 to TRBJ1-2; 8 bases fit TRBD1. The CDR3 runs 14 residues. The V segment lost 2 bases and the J segment 8 bases; nucleotides outside the gene matches: 7. Germline V gene data show CDR1 as SNHLY and CDR2 as FYNNEI. The CDR3 here is CASSEWGTGRGYTF. Here the CDR3 DNA reads TGTGCCAGCAGTGAATGGGGGACAGGACGAGGCTACACCTTC. Using reference TRBV2 and TRBJ1-2 for the parts outside the CDR3, the full variable domain is EPEVTQTPSHQVTQMGQEVILRCVPISNHLYFYWYRQILGQKVEFLVSFYNNEISEKSEIFDDQFSVERPDGSNFTLKIRSTKLEDSAMYFCASSEWGTGRGYTFGSGTRLTVV.

The chain joins TRBV6-1 to TRBJ2-2; 8 nucleotides line up with TRBD1. The CDR3 is made up of 16 amino acids. Germline CDR1 MNHNS, CDR2 SASEGT. V shed 3 bases, J shed 7 bases, and the junction held 10 bases outside the gene matches. CDR3 sequence: CASSDRETGVGGELFF. CDR3 nucleotide sequence: TGTGCCAGCAGTGACCGAGAGACAGGGGTTGGCGGGGAGCTGTTTTTT.

The chain carries TRBV6-2 or TRBV6-3 and TRBJ2-1, with 8 bases matching TRBD2. This CDR3 region has 14 residues. Germline values: CDR1 MNHEY, CDR2 SVGEGT. The J segment lost 10 bases and the V segment lost 5 bases, leaving 10 bases of the junction unmatched. CDR3 residues: CASSIQAGVWEQFF. The CDR3 DNA reads TGTGCCAGCAGTATTCAAGCGGGAGTGTGGGAGCAGTTCTTC.

This clone showed up just a few times. The chain employs TRBV12-5 and TRBJ2-3; D not certain. This CDR3 spans 13 amino acids. The V end lost 1 base, the J end lost 2 bases, and 4 bases lay between the germline ends. Looked up from germline, CDR1 is LGHNT and CDR2 is FRNRAP. In DNA form, the CDR3 reads TGTGCTAGTGGTTTGGGGAACACAGATACGCAGTATTTT. Protein: CASGLGNTDTQYF.

The genes are TRBV4-2 and TRBJ1-1; 7 bases agree with TRBD1. Germline V gene data show CDR1 as LGHNA and CDR2 as YNFKEQ. CDR3 length equals 15 residues. The V gene end was trimmed by 1 base and the J gene end by 2 bases; junction bases not matched to a gene: 4. Here the CDR3 DNA reads TGTGCCAGCAGCCAAGCCGGGACAGAAAACACTGAAGCTTTCTTT. Protein sequence: CASSQAGTENTEAFF.

The rearrangement joins TRBV27 to TRBJ2-7, with 7 bases lining up with TRBD2. This CDR3 is built from 15 residues. Trimming took 5 bases from V and 5 from J; bases not matched to a gene: 12. CDR1 is MNHEY and CDR2 is SMNVEV in the germline V gene (reference sequence). CDR3 residues: CASSPAPSGVDEQYF. The CDR3 nucleotides are TGTGCCAGCAGTCCGGCCCCTAGCGGAGTAGACGAGCAGTACTTC.

This chain links TRBV24-1 with TRBJ2-7; 7 bases agree with TRBD1. J gave up 5 bases and V 4 bases, and 7 bases lay outside the gene matches. Germline lookup yields CDR1 KGHDR and CDR2 SFDVKD. This CDR3 is built from 14 residues. The CDR3 nucleotides read TGTGCCACCAGTGACTCGGGGACAGTCCACGAGCAGTACTTC. Translation gives CATSDSGTVHEQYF.

The gene calls are TRBV3-1 (or the pseudogene TRBV3-2) and TRBJ2-1; the match to TRBD2 covers 8 bases. The CDR3 contains 15 residues. Trimming removed 4 bases from V and 2 bases from J; junction bases left unmatched: 4. The germline gives CDR1 LGHDT, CDR2 YNNKEL (reference sequence). This CDR3 reads CASSPDSGAYNEQFF. The DNA for the CDR3 is TGTGCCAGCAGCCCGGATAGCGGGGCCTACAATGAGCAGTTCTTC.

The rearrangement uses TRBV6-5 and TRBJ1-2; 7 bases line up with TRBD1. Germline loops: CDR1 MNHEY, CDR2 SVGAGI. The CDR3 is made up of 13 amino acids. V was pared by 6 bases and J by 0 bases, with 1 base of the junction left unmatched. This chain's CDR3 is CASSGTANYGYTF. CDR3 nucleotides: TGTGCCAGCAGCGGGACAGCTAACTATGGCTACACCTTC.

V and J are TRBV7-6 and TRBJ2-7; the D gene is possibly TRBD1 (5 bases). V lost 5 bases to trimming and J lost 3 bases, with 20 bases between them. Germline V CDR1 and CDR2: SGHVS, FNYEAQ. This CDR3 contains 16 residues. The CDR3 loop reads CASSPAAYSGYYEQYF. CDR3 sequence (DNA): TGTGCCAGCAGCCCGGCAGCTTATTCAGGGTACTACGAGCAGTACTTC.